This T cell receptor beta chain was sequenced during a study of OX40 agonist ivuxolimab in advanced cancers. Study context: Partial responses were observed in three patients, of whom one had hepatocellular carcinoma and two had cutaneous melanoma.

General study results and limits: Clonal expansion was seen in CD4+ and CD8+ blood T cells by week 6 at 0.1 to 3.0 mg/kg.

TCRdb keeps only in-frame clones here, not all; method: immunoSEQ multiplex PCR. The sample lists over 25,000 clones, under 90% occurring once. Germline CDR1 and CDR2: SNHLY and FYNNEI. With 4 bases removed from V and 2 bases from J, the gap between germline ends came to 13 bases. CDR3 size: 15 residues. As concerns this clone: The antigen is unknown.

This TCR was sampled from an adult with an advanced solid tumor such as melanoma, head and neck, liver or kidney cancer. Sequencing used CD4+ or CD8+ T cells sorted from blood, obtained in a trial of the OX40 agonist ivuxolimab. The chain recombines TRBV2 with TRBJ2-3; D unclear. As DNA, the CDR3 is TGTGCCAGCAGTGGTGGGCTTGGGTACACAGATACGCAGTATTTT. It is translated as CASSGGLGYTDTQYF.